This TCR beta chain was captured in a study of cytomegalovirus exposure and HLA in healthy donors (dated by TCRdb to about 2017). Regarding the research as a whole: An earlier analysis of 587 of the donors reported about 280 Gb of sequence data and around 120 million unique TCR beta sequences obtained from approximately 180 million T cells. Roughly 300 gigabases of sequencing data and tens of millions of unique TCR sequences were included in an early release covering 550 to 650 HLA-typed donors. Among the roughly 380 genotyped donors, approximately 77% belonged to the genetic ancestry cluster associated with self-reported Caucasian donors. The study aimed to test whether cataloging public T cell receptors could reveal signatures of past pathogen exposure. The study used immunosequencing to profile the T cell repertoires of 666 subjects and linked those repertoires to cytomegalovirus serostatus. In addition to the first cohort of 650 to 750 subjects, a separate validation cohort of around 110 different subjects was used. High-throughput TCR immunosequencing, statistical association of individual TCRs with disease status, and machine learning were combined to predict cytomegalovirus infection status. A later analysis re-analyzed previously published TCR beta repertoires from about 600 donors and added high-resolution HLA genotyping to study TCR occurrence patterns. In the later analysis, no new phenotypic data were used to find candidate immune exposures; instead, reliance was placed on TCR beta sequences and their occurrence across donors. In an earlier analysis of 587 of the donors, high-throughput TCR beta sequencing was used to judge whether each TCR beta V gene segment behaved as functional or pseudogenic. Alongside the repertoire data, information on donor age, sex, ethnicity and CMV serostatus was compiled. A later genetic analysis took genome-wide SNP genotypes for about 65% of the 666 donors and used that subset as a discovery cohort. All discovery cohort repertoires had been generated using a single sequencing platform. Class I and class II HLA loci were covered by the typing at four-digit resolution. The number of donors typed differed by locus, with roughly 629-640 for A, B, C, DRB1 and DQB1, roughly 520 for DQA1, nearly 610 for DPA1, and about 450 for DPB1. Roughly 5 DR-DQ haplotypes were handled as single units for association and clustering because linkage in the cohort was strong. Among a few hundred genotyped donors of the cohort, an average of about 240,000 unique TCR beta nucleotide sequences were sequenced per donor, about a sixth of them non-productive.

Via the germline V gene, CDR1 is SQVTM and CDR2 ANQGSEA. Taken from cysteine to phenylalanine, the CDR3 has 14 residues. Only the CDR3 DNA stays, 42 bases, in frame from base 1. Between the V and J ends, shortened by 7 bases and 1 base respectively, the junction contains 15 bases. Summary of the overall study and its limitations: A further reported finding was that TCR beta sequences accurately predicted the HLA-A and HLA-B alleles for most subjects in the first cohort. A cluster of highly shared sequence variants was judged likely to represent a technical artifact of the sequencing pipeline. In a later analysis, some 17,000 TCR beta sequences were associated with specific HLA alleles at a false discovery rate of 0.05. Cytomegalovirus status was reported to be diagnosed by the classifier with high specificity and sensitivity in both the original and validation cohorts. Because HLA typing was missing for some donors at each locus, association tests included only the typed subset. Correlated functional status among segregating V segments might be attributable to linkage disequilibrium, but an unknown experimental factor could not be ruled out. Broadly in line with IMGT annotations, most TCR beta V segments showed up in productive rearrangements about 87% or about 30% of the time in an earlier analysis of about 500 of the donors. This cohort had only TCR beta chains sequenced, and the lack of alpha or paired-chain data limited which features could be detected. When HLA alleles, especially DR and DQ, strongly co-occurred, attributing TCR associations to individual alleles was difficult. Because counts were too low, about 17 rarely observed V segments, including chromosome 9 orphons, were excluded from the earlier analysis of several hundred of the donors. According to a later analysis, parvovirus B19, influenza, CMV and Epstein-Barr virus appeared linked to several top co-occurrence clusters. A later analysis found that most CMV-associated TCR beta chains appeared HLA-restricted, with HLA associations seemingly driven largely by CMV exposure. Sequencing depth was assumed to be roughly uniform across donors in the presence/absence analyses, though that assumption may not hold. Across donors, most TCR sequences were observed very rarely, whereas some public TCRs were present in many individuals. The only immune exposure information available for the cohort was CMV serostatus. A later analysis found that HLA-associated TCR beta chains were more clonally expanded and had lower generation probabilities than equally common non-associated chains. In a later genetic analysis, fewer N-insertions in productive TCRs were reported among donors in an Asian-associated ancestry cluster than the roughly 700-donor mean. The study listed over 150 TCR beta chains as associated with cytomegalovirus. A later analysis found that TCR association rates varied across HLA loci, with DRB1 alleles showing the most associated TCRs and HLA-C alleles the fewest. The authors suggested that the approach could potentially be generalized to other disease states and immunological phenotypes. Some IMGT-functional V segments, including TRBV6-2 and TRBV6-3, could not be distinguished by the 87-base-pair reads and were therefore excluded. In a later genetic analysis, a missense DCLRE1C variant was associated with V-gene and J-gene trimming of TCR beta chains, and the association was replicated in an independent cohort. In vitro tests confirmed that a few of the cytomegalovirus-associated TCR beta chains recognize cytomegalovirus antigens.

Remarks on this clone: Its antigen specificity is not known. Base quality data are lacking; no much larger clone is found one base away.

The cohort consisted of some 730 healthy bone marrow donors. At the time of sampling, every cohort member was nominally healthy, though immune exposures that went unrecorded were likely present. The donor tested CMV seronegative, placing the donor among the approximately 360 seronegative members of the cohort. Every donor gave a peripheral blood sample, and the peripheral blood mononuclear cells from that sample were used for TCR beta sequencing. The Qiagen DNeasy Blood Extraction Kit was used to extract genomic DNA from the blood cell samples. Receptors were amplified or captured by the immunoSEQ multiplex PCR assay. A mixture of 60 forward primers for TCR Vbeta segments and 13 reverse primers for TCR Jbeta segments was used in the multiplex PCR. The CDR3 region of rearranged TCR beta genes was amplified from genomic DNA with a multiplex PCR assay. The amplified TCR beta libraries were sequenced on the Illumina HiSeq System as 87-base-pair reads. Processing in the source paper ran as follows. A later analysis tallied 80 million to 95 million unique TCR beta chains across the roughly 610 repertoires, and approximately 9.9 million of those chains were shared by two or more donors. Raw reads were error-corrected and collapsed into unique sequences by a nearest-neighbor algorithm in which closely related sequences were merged to remove PCR and sequencing errors. CDR3 sequences were aligned to IMGT reference sequences to assign V, D and J gene segments. Each retained sequence needed at least a six-nucleotide match to both a V gene segment and a J gene segment. A rearrangement counted as productive if the CDR3 had no stop codons and remained in frame with V and J, and every other rearrangement counted as non-productive. CDR3 was defined according to IMGT convention as the region running from the second conserved V-encoded cysteine to the conserved J-encoded phenylalanine. The earlier analysis of some 600 of the donors excluded sequences that lacked an unambiguous match to a single V gene segment. In an earlier analysis of approximately 590 of the donors, V segments were called functional above 56.7% productive rearrangements and were called segregating when the between-donor standard deviation exceeded 5%. A statistical classification framework was built for diagnosing cytomegalovirus status from the catalog of TCR beta chain sequences. In a later analysis, TCR nucleotide sequences were compared against IMGT/GENE-DB human TR gene sequences so that V and J genes could be assigned. In a later analysis, CDR3 sequences and most-parsimonious VDJ recombination scenarios were assigned using the TCRdist pipeline. In a later analysis, each TCR beta chain was defined by its CDR3 amino acid sequence together with its V-gene family, and reads without a unique V-gene family were excluded. To address suspected cross-contamination and a sequencing artifact, a later analysis removed over 500 highly shared, low-generation-probability nucleotide sequences. For each public chain, a later analysis derived a clonal expansion index from normalized ranks of inferred template counts within each repertoire. A later analysis computed generation probabilities with a VDJ recombination model fitted to out-of-frame rearrangements, and checked the results against IGoR. A later analysis scored TCR-TCR, TCR-HLA and TCR-CMV co-occurrence with hypergeometric tests, applying a repertoire-size bias correction to TCR pairs. To estimate false discovery rates, a later analysis permuted the HLA or CMV assignments 20 times. In a later analysis, co-occurring TCRs were grouped using DBSCAN, with TCRdist sequence similarity added in when clustering inside HLA-allele-positive subsets. Repertoires with fewer than 30,000 or more than 120,000 public chains, plus five repertoires with anomalous nucleotide sharing, were excluded from co-occurrence clustering. TCRdb's version of the immuneACCESS table is confined to in-frame rearrangements and falls short of the full clone set. An unresolved V gene accounts for under half of the shortfall where checked; the remainder is of unknown origin. From that table come the V and J calls and clone size; the DNA was used to work out D and trimming. This sample holds 120,000 to 150,000 clones; approximately 80% were observed only once. The ten largest clones represent roughly 4.7% of the sample.

The sequence joins TRBV29-1 to TRBJ2-3, with TRBD2 tentatively as D gene (6 bases match). The sequence derives from a male donor in good health and CMV-seronegative. The sample was PBMCs. For the CDR3, the sequence is CSAAPGGGTDTQYF. The DNA is TGCAGCGCCGCCCCCGGGGGAGGCACAGATACGCAGTATTTT.